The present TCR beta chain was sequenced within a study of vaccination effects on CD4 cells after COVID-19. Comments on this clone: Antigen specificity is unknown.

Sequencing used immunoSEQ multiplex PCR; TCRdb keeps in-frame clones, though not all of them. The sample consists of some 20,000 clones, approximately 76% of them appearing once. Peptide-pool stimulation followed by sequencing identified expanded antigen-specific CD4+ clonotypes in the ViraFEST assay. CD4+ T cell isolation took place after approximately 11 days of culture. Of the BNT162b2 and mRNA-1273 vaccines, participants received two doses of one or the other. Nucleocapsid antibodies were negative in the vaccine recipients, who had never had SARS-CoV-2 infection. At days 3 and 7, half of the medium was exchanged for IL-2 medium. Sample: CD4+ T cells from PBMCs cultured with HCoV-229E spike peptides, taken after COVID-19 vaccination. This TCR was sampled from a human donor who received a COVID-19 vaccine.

CDR3 in amino acids: CSVEVQGSIPNEQFF. The CDR3 DNA follows: TGCAGCGTTGAAGTACAGGGTTCGATTCCCAATGAGCAGTTCTTC. The genes are TRBV29-1 and TRBJ2-1; possible D gene TRBD1, 6 bases. The V end was cut by 1 base, the J end by 6 bases, with 16 bases between. The CDR3 runs 15 residues. Germline V gives CDR1 SQVTM, CDR2 ANQGSEA.